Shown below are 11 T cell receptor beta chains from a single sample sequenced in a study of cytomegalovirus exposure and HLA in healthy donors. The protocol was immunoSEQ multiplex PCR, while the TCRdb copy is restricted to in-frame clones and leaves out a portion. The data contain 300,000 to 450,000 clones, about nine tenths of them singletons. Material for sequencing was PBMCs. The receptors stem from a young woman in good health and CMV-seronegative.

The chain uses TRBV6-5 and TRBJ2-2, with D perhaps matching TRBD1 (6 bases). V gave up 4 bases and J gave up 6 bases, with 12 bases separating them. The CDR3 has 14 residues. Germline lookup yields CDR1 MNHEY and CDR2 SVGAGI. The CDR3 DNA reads TGTGCCAGCAGTTTCACAGGGTCCGCCGGGGAGCTGTTTTTT. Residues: CASSFTGSAGELFF.

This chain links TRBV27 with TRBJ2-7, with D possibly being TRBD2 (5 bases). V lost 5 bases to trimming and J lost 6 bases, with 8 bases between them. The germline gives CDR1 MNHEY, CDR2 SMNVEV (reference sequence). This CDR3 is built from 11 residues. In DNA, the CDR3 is TGTGCCAGCAGTAGCGGAGTCGAGCAGTACTTC. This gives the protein CASSSGVEQYF.

CDR3 loop: CASEEQGVSDEQFF. DNA of the CDR3: TGTGCCAGCGAAGAACAGGGGGTTAGCGATGAGCAGTTCTTC. This chain uses TRBV6-1 with TRBJ2-1; 8 positions agree with TRBD1. With V trimmed by 8 bases and J by 8 bases, 11 bases remained unmatched. The CDR3 covers 14 residues. From germline, CDR1 is MNHNS and CDR2 SASEGT.

The CDR3 spells CASGHRDEQFF. DNA for the CDR3: TGTGCTAGTGGGCACCGGGATGAGCAGTTCTTC. The chain couples TRBV12-5 to TRBJ2-1; D gene unclear. Germline values: CDR1 LGHNT, CDR2 FRNRAP. V gave up 6 bases and J gave up 8 bases, with 8 bases separating them. There are 11 residues in the CDR3. The full variable domain, completed using reference TRBV12-5 and TRBJ2-1, is DARVTQTPRHKVTEMGQEVTMRCQPILGHNTVFWYRQTMMQGLELLAYFRNRAPLDDSGMPKDRFSAEMPDATLATLKIQPSEPRDSAVYFCASGHRDEQFFGPGTRLTVL.

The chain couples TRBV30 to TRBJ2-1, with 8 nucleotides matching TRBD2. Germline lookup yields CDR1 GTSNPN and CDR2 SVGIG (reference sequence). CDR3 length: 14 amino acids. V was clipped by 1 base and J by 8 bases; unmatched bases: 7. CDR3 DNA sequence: TGTGCCTGGAGTGGTAGCGGGGCGTCCCATGAGCAGTTCTTC. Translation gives CAWSGSGASHEQFF.

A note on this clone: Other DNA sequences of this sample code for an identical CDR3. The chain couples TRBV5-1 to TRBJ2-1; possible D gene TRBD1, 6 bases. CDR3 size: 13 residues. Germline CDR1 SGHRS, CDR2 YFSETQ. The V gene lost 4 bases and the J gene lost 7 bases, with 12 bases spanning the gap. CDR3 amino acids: CASSPRGGNEQFF. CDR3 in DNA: TGCGCCAGCAGCCCCAGGGGCGGGAATGAGCAGTTCTTC. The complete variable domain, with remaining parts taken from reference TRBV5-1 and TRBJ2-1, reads KAGVTQTPRYLIKTRGQQVTLSCSPISGHRSVSWYQQTPGQGLQFLFEYFSETQRNKGNFPGRFSGRQFSNSRSEMNVSTLELGDSALYLCASSPRGGNEQFFGPGTRLTVL.

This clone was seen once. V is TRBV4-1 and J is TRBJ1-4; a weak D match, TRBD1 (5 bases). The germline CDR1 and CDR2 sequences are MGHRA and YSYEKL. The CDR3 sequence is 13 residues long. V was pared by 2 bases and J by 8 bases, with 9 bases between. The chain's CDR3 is CASSQPGGEKLFF. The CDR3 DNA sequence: TGCGCCAGCAGCCAACCGGGGGGGGAAAAACTGTTTTTT.

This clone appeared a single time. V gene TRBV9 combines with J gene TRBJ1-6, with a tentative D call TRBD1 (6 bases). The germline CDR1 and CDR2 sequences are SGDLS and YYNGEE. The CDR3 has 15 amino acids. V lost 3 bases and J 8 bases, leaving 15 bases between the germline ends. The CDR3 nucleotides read TGTGCCAGCAGCGCCCTAGGGGGTCAAGATTCACCCCTCCACTTT. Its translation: CASSALGGQDSPLHF.

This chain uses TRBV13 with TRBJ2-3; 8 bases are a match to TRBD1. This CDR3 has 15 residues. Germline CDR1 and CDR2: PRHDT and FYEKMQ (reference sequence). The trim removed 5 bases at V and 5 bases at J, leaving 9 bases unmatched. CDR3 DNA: TGTGCCAGCAGCATCGGGACAGGAGATGGAGATACGCAGTATTTT. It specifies CASSIGTGDGDTQYF.

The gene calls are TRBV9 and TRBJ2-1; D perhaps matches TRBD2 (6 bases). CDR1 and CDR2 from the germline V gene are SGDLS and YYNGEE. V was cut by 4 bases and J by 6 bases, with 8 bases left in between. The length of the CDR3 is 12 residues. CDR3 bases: TGTGCCAGCAGCCAAGCGGGCAATGAGCAGTTCTTC. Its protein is CASSQAGNEQFF.

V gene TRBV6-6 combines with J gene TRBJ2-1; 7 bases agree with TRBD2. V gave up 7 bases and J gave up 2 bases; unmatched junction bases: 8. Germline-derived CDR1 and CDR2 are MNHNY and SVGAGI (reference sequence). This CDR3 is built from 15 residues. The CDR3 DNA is TGTGCCAGCATTGGCGGGGGTAGGGCCTACAATGAGCAGTTCTTC. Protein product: CASIGGGRAYNEQFF.